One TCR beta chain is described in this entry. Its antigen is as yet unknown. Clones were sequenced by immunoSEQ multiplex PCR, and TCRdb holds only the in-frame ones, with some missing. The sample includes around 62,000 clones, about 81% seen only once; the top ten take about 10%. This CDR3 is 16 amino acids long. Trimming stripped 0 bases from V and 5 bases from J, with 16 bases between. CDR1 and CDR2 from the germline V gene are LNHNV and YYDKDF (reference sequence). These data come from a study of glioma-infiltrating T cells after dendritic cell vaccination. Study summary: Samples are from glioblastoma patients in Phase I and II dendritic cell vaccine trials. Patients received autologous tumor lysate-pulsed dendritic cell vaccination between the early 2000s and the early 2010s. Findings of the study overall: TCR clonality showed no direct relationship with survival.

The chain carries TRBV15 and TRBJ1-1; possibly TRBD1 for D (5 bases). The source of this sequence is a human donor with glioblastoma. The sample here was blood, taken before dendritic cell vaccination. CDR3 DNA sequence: TGTGCCACCAGCAGAGATCAGGGTGTGGGGAATACTGAAGCTTTCTTT. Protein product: CATSRDQGVGNTEAFF.